Given below is one T cell receptor beta chain in context. Its antigen is currently unknown. Germline assignment: CDR1 SGHAT and CDR2 FQNNGV. Trimming at V came to 5 bases and at J to 6 bases, leaving 4 bases not matched to a gene. The CDR3 runs to 15 residues. Cultured CD4+ T-cell DNA underwent Oncomine TCR Beta short-read sequencing. From cultured CD4+ T cells, genomic DNA was extracted. TCRdb itself ran the PCR reads through MiXCR, one entry per CDR3 protein. The data contain 10,000 to 15,000 distinct CDR3 sequences, approximately 60% of them singletons. This entry is derived from a study of vaccination and CD4 T cells after COVID-19. Study observations and caveats: The study found median SARS-CoV-2-reactive clonotypes rising from about 20 to 38, not significantly.

Regarding treatment: roughly ten-day PBMC culture with coronavirus spike peptide pools or control peptides (ViraFEST assay). The sample was CD4+ T cells from blood, cultured in vitro. The clonotype originates from a human donor who had recovered from COVID-19. The rearrangement uses TRBV11-2 and TRBJ1-6; 10 positions match TRBD1. The CDR3 is CASSERDRGNSPLHF. In nucleotides, the CDR3 is TGTGCCAGCAGCGAAAGGGACAGGGGTAATTCACCCCTCCACTTT.